This entry lists 21 T cell receptor beta chains sequenced from one sample in a study of tumor-infiltrating lymphocytes in primary liver carcinoma. Starting material for RNA and DNA co-extraction consisted of about 17-31 mg of unsorted bulk tissue. Priming with a constant-region primer yielded TCR beta cDNA from 400 to 500 ng total RNA. Slightly modified ARM-PCR with three nested multiplex PCR rounds yielded TCR beta libraries. Use of TRBV1-TRBV30 forward primers with a C-beta reverse primer characterized the first two PCR rounds, which lasted about 10 cycles each. TCRdb independently ran MiXCR on the multiplex PCR reads; one entry per CDR3 protein. Among some 130,000 distinct CDR3 sequences, 55% to 70% were seen once, and the ten largest hold about 8%. The source material was tumor-adjacent normal liver tissue. These receptors all come from a woman aged 60 to 75 with primary liver carcinoma and hepatitis B virus infection.

In the case of this clonotype: The junction departs from the called germline gene at one end, perhaps through a read error. The chain couples TRBV25-1 to TRBJ1-2; no definite D call. CDR1 and CDR2 from the germline V gene are MGHDK and SYGVNS. The CDR3 contains 13 residues. CDR3: CAISEGRWDGYTF. CDR3 coding DNA: TGTGCCATCAGTGAAGGGAGATGGGATGGCTACACCTTC.

The chain employs TRBV28 and TRBJ2-3; 7 nucleotides agree with TRBD2. The CDR3 extends over 18 amino acids. Germline V lookup: CDR1 MDHEN, CDR2 SYDVKM. With V trimmed by 6 bases and J by 0 bases, 15 bases remained unmatched. CDR3 amino acids: CASSPSMGLTGSTDTQYF. Written as DNA, the CDR3 is TGTGCCAGCAGCCCCTCCATGGGACTAACGGGAAGCACAGATACGCAGTATTTT.

This clonotype showed up just a few times. Because it lacks the conserved phenylalanine or tryptophan at the end, this CDR3 is likely a read error. Because the CDR3's place on the DNA is in doubt, the DNA is left out and the CDR3 is given as listed by TCRdb. This sequence joins TRBV20-1 and TRBJ1-1; the table's D call TRBD1 went unverified against the DNA. Germline V CDR1 and CDR2: DFQATT, SNEGSKA (reference sequence). The CDR3 extends over 17 residues, inclusive of both ends. CDR3 amino acids: CSARGGQGLGLGTETFL.

This clonotype showed up many times. This chain joins TRBV29-1 and TRBJ2-5, with a possible D match to TRBD2 (6 bases). CDR3 size: 11 residues. Per germline, CDR1 SQVTM and CDR2 ANQGSEA. CDR3 region: CSKTEGETQYF. CDR3 nucleotide sequence: TGCAGTAAGACGGAGGGGGAGACCCAGTACTTC.

On this clonotype: As the CDR3 is not closed by the conserved phenylalanine or tryptophan, this likely results from a read error. This rearrangement joins TRBV7-8 to TRBJ1-2; 8 bases map to TRBD1. The CDR3 spans 16 residues. In germline, CDR1 is SGHVS, CDR2 FQNEAQ. The V segment lost 9 bases and the J segment 2 bases; nucleotides outside the gene matches: 14. DNA of the CDR3: TGTGCCAGTAGTCGTGTCTTGGGACAGGCGAACTATGGCTACACCTTA. This codes for CASSRVLGQANYGYTL.

The chain uses TRBV11-2 and TRBJ2-1, with D possibly TRBD1 on 6 matching bases. The CDR3 consists of 15 residues. Germline V lookup: CDR1 SGHAT, CDR2 FQNNGV. V lost 11 bases to trimming and J lost 1 base, with 18 bases between them. This chain's CDR3 is CACSFGRGSYNEQFF. The CDR3 nucleotides read TGTGCCTGTAGTTTTGGCAGGGGATCCTACAATGAGCAGTTCTTC.

This clonotype was recorded at least ten times. V and J are TRBV29-1 and TRBJ2-3; D is perhaps TRBD1 (6 bases). The germline V gene has CDR1 SQVTM and CDR2 ANQGSEA. The CDR3 loop spans 15 amino acids. Trimming left V 0 bases short and J 3 bases short, with 13 bases between. The CDR3 DNA reads TGCAGCGTTGAAGAAGGGGGACAATATACAGATACGCAGTATTTT. Residues: CSVEEGGQYTDTQYF.

On this clonotype itself: A much more abundant neighbour one base away suggests this may be a read error. The chain carries TRBV5-4 and TRBJ2-2; D is possibly TRBD1 or TRBD2 (5 bases each). V lost 0 bases and J lost 10, with 16 bases in between. This CDR3 has 15 amino acids. Germline CDR1 is SGHNT and CDR2 is YYREEE (reference sequence). The CDR3 nucleotides read TGTGCCAGCAGCTTGGGAGGGGACCTTTCCGAGGAGCTGTTTTTT. Its protein product is CASSLGGDLSEELFF.

This clonotype was seen at least ten times. The J gene is TRBJ2-7, the V gene TRBV29-1, with 9 bases aligning to TRBD2. CDR1 and CDR2 from the germline V gene are SQVTM and ANQGSEA. This CDR3 region has 14 residues. J lost 3 bases, V lost 1 base, and 4 bases had no gene match. The CDR3 protein is CSVEGGRGGYEQYF. The CDR3 nucleotides are TGCAGCGTTGAAGGTGGGCGGGGGGGCTACGAGCAGTACTTC.

A word on this clonotype: A much larger clonotype is one base distant, so this may be a read error. The genes are TRBV28 and TRBJ2-3; 7 positions match TRBD1. CDR1 MDHEN and CDR2 SYDVKM come from the germline V gene. This CDR3 region has 14 residues. DNA of the CDR3: TGTGCCATCAGTTTTGTAGGGGGCAGAGATACGCAGTATTTT. Its translation is CAISFVGGRDTQYF.

On this clonotype: Just one base apart from a much larger clone, this may be a read error. The chain has TRBV7-8 and TRBJ2-1; possible D gene TRBD2, 6 bases. The germline CDR1 and CDR2 sequences are SGHVS and FQNEAQ. This CDR3 has 15 amino acids. Trimming removed 5 bases at V and 6 bases at J, with 17 bases between. For the CDR3, the DNA is TGTGCCAGCAGCGGGGCGCGGGCGGGGTCCAATGAGCAGTTCTTC. This translates into CASSGARAGSNEQFF.

A note on this clonotype: The CDR3 carries no conserved terminal phenylalanine or tryptophan, so it likely arises from a read error. This chain connects TRBV13 to TRBJ2-3; perhaps TRBD2 as D (6 bases). The germline V gene encodes CDR1 PRHDT and CDR2 FYEKMQ (reference sequence). The CDR3 contains 16 residues. V was cut by 5 bases and J by 1 base, with 16 bases left in between. CDR3 region: CASSLKRRAGTDTQYS. The DNA of the CDR3 is TGTGCCAGCAGCCTGAAACGGAGGGCGGGCACAGATACGCAGTATTCT.

This clonotype was observed once. The conserved final phenylalanine or tryptophan is absent from the CDR3, which likely points to a read error. The chain recombines TRBV4-1 with TRBJ2-1; 7 nucleotides agree with TRBD2. V was clipped by 5 bases and J by 10 bases; unmatched bases: 14. The germline CDR1 and CDR2 sequences are MGHRA and YSYEKL. The CDR3 runs 15 residues. The CDR3 is CASSFGLGRRREQFY. The CDR3 DNA reads TGCGCCAGCAGCTTCGGACTCGGGAGGAGAAGGGAGCAGTTCTAC.

The table lists this clonotype with many counts. The chain joins TRBV5-4 to TRBJ2-7; TRBD2 aligns across 8 bases. The CDR3 sequence is 13 residues long. The V and J ends lost 4 bases and 6 bases, in that order; junction bases with no gene match: 6. CDR1 is SGHNT, CDR2 YYREEE, per germline (reference sequence). CDR3 DNA: TGTGCCAGCAGCCGAGCCGCGGGAGGCGAGCAGTACTTC. It is translated as CASSRAAGGEQYF.

By sample share, this clonotype is medium-sized (0.01 to 0.1%). The chain carries TRBV6-2 or TRBV6-3 and TRBJ2-7; 7 bases map to TRBD1. Germline CDR1 reads MNHEY; CDR2 reads SVGEGT. The V segment lost 5 bases and the J segment 6 bases; nucleotides outside the gene matches: 1. This CDR3 is 11 amino acids long. The CDR3 region is CASSTGVEQYF. CDR3 in DNA: TGTGCCAGCAGTACAGGGGTCGAGCAGTACTTC.

With regard to this clonotype: One junction end does not reproduce the germline sequence, and a read error may be involved. The chain uses TRBV6-6 and TRBJ2-5, with 10 bases aligning to TRBD2. This CDR3 is 15 amino acids long. CDR1 is MNHNY and CDR2 is SVGAGI in the germline V gene (reference sequence). CDR3 amino acids: CASSWGTSVHETQYF. The DNA for the CDR3 is TGTGCCAGCAGTTGGGGGACTAGCGTACATGAGACCCAGTACTTT.

This clonotype occurred a few times. This chain connects TRBV18 to TRBJ2-3, with D perhaps TRBD2 (5 bases). CDR3 length equals 14 residues. The germline CDR1 and CDR2 sequences are KGHSH and LQKENI. Trimming removed 6 bases from V and 2 bases from J, with 12 bases in between. CDR3: CASSPGLNTDTQYF. The CDR3 region has the DNA TGTGCCAGCTCCCCTGGACTCAACACAGATACGCAGTATTTT.

The chain has TRBV15 and TRBJ2-5, with D hard to call. V dropped 4 bases and J dropped 6 bases, with 15 bases sitting between them. Germline V gene sequence: CDR1 LNHNV, CDR2 YYDKDF (reference sequence). The CDR3 is 14 amino acids. CDR3 DNA: TGTGCCACCAGCAACGTTGTAGCTGTCCAGACCCAGTACTTC. The encoded protein is CATSNVVAVQTQYF. The full variable domain, with the rest looked up from reference TRBV15 and TRBJ2-5, is DAMVIQNPRYQVTQFGKPVTLSCSQTLNHNVMYWYQQKSSQAPKLLFHYYDKDFNNEADTPDNFQSRRPNTSFCFLDIRSPGLGDTAMYLCATSNVVAVQTQYFGPGTRLLVL.

Comment on this clonotype: Its ends do not fully match the called genes, so a read error is possible. V and J are TRBV4-2 and TRBJ2-3; D perhaps matches TRBD2 (5 bases). Germline V lookup: CDR1 LGHNA, CDR2 YNFKEQ. This CDR3 contains 16 residues. The CDR3, as DNA: TGTGCTAGCAGCCAAGAGGGCCAGCGTCGGGCAGATATGCAGTATTTT. It yields the protein CASSQEGQRRADMQYF.

The J gene is TRBJ2-1, the V gene TRBV12-3 or TRBV12-4; D remains ambiguous. The CDR3 runs 13 residues. The CDR3 spells CATSLLCYNEQFF. In nucleotides, the CDR3 is TGTGCAACCAGCCTGCTATGTTACAATGAGCAGTTCTTC.

On this clonotype: This may stem from a read error, because a much larger clone lies one nucleotide away. The chain has TRBV7-8 and TRBJ1-5, with D unresolved. The CDR3 runs to 16 residues. Germline values: CDR1 SGHVS, CDR2 FQNEAQ. The V and J ends lost 6 bases and 1 base respectively, with 16 bases between them. CDR3 sequence reads: CASRQRVTVSNQPQHF. The CDR3 DNA reads as TGTGCCAGCAGGCAAAGGGTGACTGTAAGCAATCAGCCCCAGCATTTT. The full variable domain, rest sourced from reference TRBV7-8 and TRBJ1-5, is GAGVSQSPRYKVAKRGQDVALRCDPISGHVSLFWYQQALGQGPEFLTYFQNEAQLDKSGLPSDRFFAERPEGSVSTLKIQRTQQEDSAVYLCASRQRVTVSNQPQHFGDGTRLSIL.